This TCR beta chain was captured in a study of blood T cell repertoires in COVID-19. Trimming cost V 5 bases and J 5 bases; bases outside gene matches: 4. The CDR3 runs to 13 residues. Germline V CDR1 and CDR2: SEHNR, FQNEAQ (reference sequence). Sequencing used immunoSEQ multiplex PCR; TCRdb keeps in-frame clones, though not all of them. The data show over 200,000 clones, around 86% seen once. What was sequenced was PBMCs or T cells enriched from blood (not recorded which). The chain joins TRBV7-9 to TRBJ2-7; 9 bases line up with TRBD1. The TCR was taken from a man aged 18 to 29 who had recovered from COVID-19. The DNA for the CDR3 is TGTGCCAGCAGCGGGGGACAGGGAAACGAGCAGTACTTC. As protein: CASSGGQGNEQYF.